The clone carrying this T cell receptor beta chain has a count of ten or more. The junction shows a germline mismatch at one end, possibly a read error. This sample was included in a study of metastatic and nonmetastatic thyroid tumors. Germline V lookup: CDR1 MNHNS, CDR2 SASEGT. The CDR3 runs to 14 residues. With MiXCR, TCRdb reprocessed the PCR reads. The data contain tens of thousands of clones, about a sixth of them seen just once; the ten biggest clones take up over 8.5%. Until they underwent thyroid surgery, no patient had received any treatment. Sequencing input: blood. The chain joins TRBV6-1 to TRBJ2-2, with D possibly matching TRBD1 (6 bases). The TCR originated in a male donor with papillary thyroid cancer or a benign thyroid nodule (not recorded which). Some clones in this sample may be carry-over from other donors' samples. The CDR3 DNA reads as TGTGCCAGCAAGGTCGGCCGGGACACCGAGGAGCTGTTTTTT. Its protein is CASKVGRDTEELFF.